Listed below are T cell receptor beta chains from one sample, sequenced in a study of blood T cells in healthy people across ages. TCRdb fed the 5' RACE reads into MiXCR, producing one record per CDR3 protein. The table includes roughly 1.5 million distinct CDR3 sequences, roughly 43% detected once. What was sequenced was blood. These receptors all come from a woman aged 18 to 35 in good health. CDR3s include the opening cysteine and the closing phenylalanine or tryptophan. A D gene is named only where the DNA matches it firmly. The size field is filled for only some rows; it gives once, few, many or a size class.

abundance,v_gene,d_gene,j_gene,CDR3aa,CDR3nt
few,TRBV7-2,.,TRBJ2-5,CASSLAIVPAKETQYF,TGTGCCAGCAGCTTAGCGATAGTACCGGCCAAAGAGACCCAGTACTTC
.,TRBV6-2/TRBV6-3,.,TRBJ1-2,CASSYSSGSGSYGYTF,TGTGCCAGCAGTTACTCGTCCGGGAGTGGGTCCTATGGCTACACCTTC
few,TRBV7-2,.,TRBJ1-2,CASSLRGPINYGYTF,TGTGCCAGCAGCCTACGGGGACCGATAAACTATGGCTACACCTTC
.,TRBV7-7,TRBD2,TRBJ2-7,CASGPSSYEQYF,TGTGCTAGCGGGCCGAGCTCCTACGAGCAGTACTTC
.,TRBV25-1,.,TRBJ1-4,CASSESAGAANEKLFF,TGTGCCAGCAGTGAATCGGCGGGGGCAGCTAATGAAAAACTGTTTTTT
few,TRBV7-2,TRBD2,TRBJ2-7,CASRPAGDYEQYF,TGTGCCAGCAGACCTGCGGGGGATTACGAGCAGTACTTC
few,TRBV4-1,.,TRBJ2-7,CASSQEPGFPPYEQYF,TGCGCCAGCAGCCAAGAACCAGGGTTCCCTCCCTACGAGCAGTACTTC
.,TRBV14,.,TRBJ2-3,CASSFQQRYTDTQYF,TGTGCCAGCAGCTTCCAGCAGAGATACACAGATACGCAGTATTTT
.,TRBV3-1,.,TRBJ2-4,CASSQEDRQSKNIQYF,TGTGCCAGCAGCCAAGAAGACCGACAGTCCAAAAACATTCAGTACTTC
.,TRBV6-5,TRBD1,TRBJ2-7,CASRVRDRGHSEQYF,TGTGCCAGCAGAGTCCGGGACAGGGGGCATAGCGAGCAGTACTTC
.,TRBV5-1,.,TRBJ2-3,CASSWISADTQYF,TGCGCCAGCAGCTGGATTAGCGCAGATACGCAGTATTTT
.,TRBV9,.,TRBJ1-2,CASNVGRPFYGYTF,TGTGCCAGCAACGTAGGCAGGCCCTTCTATGGCTACACCTTC
once,TRBV7-2,TRBD2,TRBJ2-7,CASSFTGDYNEQYF,TGTGCCAGCAGCTTCACGGGGGACTACAATGAGCAGTACTTC
.,TRBV27,TRBD1,TRBJ1-6,CASSPKDRVDPNSPLHF,TGTGCCAGCAGCCCTAAGGACAGGGTCGATCCCAATTCACCCCTCCACTTT
few,TRBV20-1,.,TRBJ1-1,CSAREGGWTEAFF,TGCAGTGCTAGAGAAGGGGGTTGGACTGAAGCTTTCTTT
.,TRBV2,.,TRBJ2-5,CASSENWQKQTQYF,TGTGCCAGCAGTGAAAATTGGCAGAAACAGACCCAGTACTTC
.,TRBV13,.,TRBJ2-1,CASSPINRNEQFF,TGTGCCAGCAGCCCCATCAATCGGAATGAGCAGTTCTTC
many,TRBV12-3/TRBV12-4,.,TRBJ1-4,CASSSGASNEKLFF,TGTGCCAGCAGTTCCGGGGCGTCAAATGAAAAACTGTTTTTT
.,TRBV20-1,TRBD2,TRBJ2-7,CSARDYHSYEQYF,TGCAGTGCCAGGGACTATCATTCGTACGAGCAGTACTTC
many,TRBV29-1,.,TRBJ2-7,CSVGGSSYEQYF,TGCAGCGTTGGGGGGAGCTCCTACGAGCAGTACTTC
.,TRBV12-5,.,TRBJ2-3,CASGWSLMGADTQYF,TGTGCTAGTGGTTGGTCTCTGATGGGCGCAGATACGCAGTATTTT
.,TRBV24-1,.,TRBJ2-3,CATSDEGGGPDTQYF,TGTGCCACCAGTGATGAAGGAGGGGGCCCAGATACGCAGTATTTT
.,TRBV4-3,.,TRBJ2-3,CASSQVQISTDTQYF,TGCGCCAGCAGCCAAGTGCAGATAAGCACAGATACGCAGTATTTT
few,TRBV7-2,.,TRBJ2-5,CASSLDWQETQYF,TGTGCCAGCAGCTTAGATTGGCAAGAGACCCAGTACTTC
few,TRBV12-3/TRBV12-4,TRBD1,TRBJ1-5,CASGPGQGWNQPQHF,TGTGCCAGCGGACCTGGACAGGGGTGGAATCAGCCCCAGCATTTT
.,TRBV10-3,.,TRBJ1-1,CAISGRGNTEAFF,TGTGCCATCAGTGGAAGAGGGAACACTGAAGCTTTCTTT
once,TRBV5-1,.,TRBJ2-1,CASSLVGHDYEQFF,TGCGCCAGCAGCTTAGTCGGACACGACTACGAGCAGTTCTTC
.,TRBV20-1,.,TRBJ1-1,CSARVKGAMNTEAFF,TGCAGTGCTAGAGTAAAAGGCGCTATGAACACTGAAGCTTTCTTT
few,TRBV27,.,TRBJ2-3,CASSPDWDTQYF,TGTGCCAGCAGCCCGGACTGGGATACGCAGTATTTT
few,TRBV27,.,TRBJ2-1,CASSPYVTVKGLNEQFF,TGTGCCAGCAGTCCATACGTGACAGTTAAGGGCCTCAATGAGCAGTTCTTC
.,TRBV9,.,TRBJ2-5,CASSVGPNQETQYF,TGTGCCAGCAGCGTCGGGCCGAACCAAGAGACCCAGTACTTC
.,TRBV7-7,.,TRBJ2-3,CASSLGMGADTQYF,TGTGCTAGCAGCTTAGGTATGGGAGCAGATACGCAGTATTTT
.,TRBV6-5,.,TRBJ2-5,CASSLRLGTQYF,TGTGCCAGCAGTTTAAGACTGGGGACCCAGTACTTC
few,TRBV12-3/TRBV12-4,TRBD1,TRBJ2-1,CASSLPGQGAYNEQFF,TGTGCCAGCAGTCTCCCGGGACAGGGGGCCTACAATGAGCAGTTCTTC
.,TRBV20-1,TRBD2,TRBJ2-3,CSARGLTGLGTDTQYF,TGCAGTGCTAGGGGACTAACGGGTTTGGGCACAGATACGCAGTATTTT
few,TRBV7-2,.,TRBJ2-7,CASSLNADYEQYF,TGTGCCAGCAGCTTAAACGCTGACTACGAGCAGTACTTC
.,TRBV5-1,.,TRBJ1-2,CASSLDLLNYGYIF,TGCGCCAGCAGCTTGGATTTGTTAAACTATGGCTACATCTTC
.,TRBV20-1,.,TRBJ1-2,CSARNGFYGYTF,TGCAGTGCTCGGAACGGGTTCTATGGCTACACCTTC
few,TRBV6-2/TRBV6-3,.,TRBJ2-7,CASREQVPYEQYF,TGTGCCAGCAGGGAACAGGTGCCCTACGAGCAGTACTTC
.,TRBV19,TRBD2,TRBJ2-1,CASSIGRWSGGYNEQFF,TGTGCCAGTAGTATAGGCCGCTGGAGCGGGGGTTACAATGAGCAGTTCTTC
.,TRBV7-8,.,TRBJ1-2,CASSGRTGVTNYGYTF,TGTGCCAGCAGCGGACGCACAGGAGTGACTAACTATGGCTACACCTTC
.,TRBV6-5,TRBD2,TRBJ2-3,CASSYTLSGGSDTQYF,TGTGCCAGCAGTTACACGCTAAGCGGGGGGTCAGATACGCAGTATTTT
.,TRBV2,.,TRBJ1-2,CASSEAGLNYGYTF,TGTGCCAGCAGTGAGGCAGGGTTGAACTATGGCTACACCTTC
.,TRBV6-1,.,TRBJ2-1,CASNEAQTSSYNEQFF,TGTGCCAGCAATGAAGCCCAAACAAGCTCCTACAATGAGCAGTTCTTC